The clone carrying this T cell receptor (beta chain) was picked up a small number of times. This sample stems from a study of metastatic and nonmetastatic thyroid tumors. Overall study: A comparison of repertoires was made across blood and tumor or nodule tissue from malignant and benign thyroid patients.

The CDR3 is 13 residues long. The V gene's germline CDR1 is SGHRS and CDR2 YFSETQ. V trimming: 0 bases; J trimming: 5 bases; junction bases outside the gene matches: 2. Per the original methods: Building a distant-metastasis classifier for papillary thyroid cancer drew on CDR3 differences across clinicopathological groups. TCRdb re-called the PCR reads through MiXCR. The V and J calls were not made by the authors but by TCRdb's processing. The sample holds about 69,000 clones, 13% to 15% seen once. All patients were untreated before thyroid surgery. The sequence derives from a male donor with papillary thyroid cancer or a benign thyroid nodule (not recorded which). Some clones in this sample may be carry-over from other donors' samples. The sample was blood. V usage is TRBV5-1 and J usage is TRBJ2-7, with TRBD2 matching over 7 bases. The CDR3 coding sequence is TGCGCCAGCAGCTTGGGGACTAGTAACGAGCAGTACTTC. It yields the protein CASSLGTSNEQYF.